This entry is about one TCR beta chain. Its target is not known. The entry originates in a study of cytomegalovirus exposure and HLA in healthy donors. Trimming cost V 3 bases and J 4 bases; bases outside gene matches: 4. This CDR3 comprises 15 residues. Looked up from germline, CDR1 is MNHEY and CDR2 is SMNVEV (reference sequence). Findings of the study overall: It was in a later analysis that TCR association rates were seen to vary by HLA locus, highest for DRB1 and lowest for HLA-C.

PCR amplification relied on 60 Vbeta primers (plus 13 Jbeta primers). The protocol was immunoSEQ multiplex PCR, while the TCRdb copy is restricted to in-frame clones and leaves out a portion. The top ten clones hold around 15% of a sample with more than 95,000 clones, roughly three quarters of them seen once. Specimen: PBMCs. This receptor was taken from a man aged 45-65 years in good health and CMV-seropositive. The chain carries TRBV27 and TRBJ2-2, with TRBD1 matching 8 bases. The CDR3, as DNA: TGTGCCAGCAGTTTCGGCAGGGGGCGCACCGGGGAGCTGTTTTTT. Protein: CASSFGRGRTGELFF.